The clone carrying this T cell receptor (beta chain) came up a few times. Its antigen is currently unknown. All of the donors were Caucasians in good health. The data were obtained in a study of identical twins. The study's findings and limits: The models gave estimates that fell short of the out-of-frame TCR alpha sharing seen in monozygotic twins. Diverse VJ usage suggested most zero-insertion clonotypes were not invariant T cells. Weaker excess twin sharing was seen among beta out-of-frame sequences.

One entry per CDR3 protein, called by TCRdb with MiXCR from the 5' RACE reads. The sample carries more than 400,000 distinct CDR3 sequences, around 15% recorded once. Germline lookup yields CDR1 KGHSH and CDR2 LQKENI. V trimming: 4 bases; J trimming: 4 bases; junction bases outside the gene matches: 6. This CDR3 contains 14 residues. The same data also went into a second study, on yellow fever vaccine responses in identical twins.

The chain couples TRBV18 to TRBJ1-1, with TRBD1 matching 7 bases. This clonotype originated in a woman aged 18-35 years in good health. Source material: CD4+ T cells sorted from blood. CDR3 loop: CASSRATGFTEAFF. DNA for the CDR3: TGTGCCAGCTCACGCGCGACAGGGTTCACTGAAGCTTTCTTT.